This entry lists 12 T cell receptor beta chains sequenced from one sample in a study of molecular identifiers for immune sequencing clone quantification. Via MiXCR, TCRdb re-called the PCR reads, giving one row per CDR3 protein. Of around 460,000 distinct CDR3 sequences listed, roughly 26% are singletons. The specimen sequenced was naive CD8+ T cells from blood, with Jurkat cell RNA spiked in. Subset defined: FACS-sorted CD8+CD4-CCR7+CD45RA+ naive T cells. The origin of the receptors is a human donor in good health. Some libraries in this study had Jurkat cell RNA spiked in.

This clonotype has only one observation. This sequence may be a read error, since a much larger clone differs from it by one base. The chain links TRBV5-6 to TRBJ1-4; D not resolved. CDR1 SGHDT and CDR2 YYEEEE come from the germline V gene. CDR3 size: 14 residues. Here the CDR3 DNA reads TGTGGCAGCAGCTCTGACTGGGAGGGTGAAAAACTGTTTTTT. This sequence encodes CGSSSDWEGEKLFF.

This clonotype occurred many times. J is TRBJ2-3 and V is TRBV28, with D perhaps TRBD2 (6 bases). CDR3 length: 15 amino acids. Deletions cut 4 bases from V and 1 base from J, with 12 bases between. CDR1 is MDHEN, CDR2 SYDVKM, per germline. The CDR3 sequence: CASSWTIFGTDTQYF. DNA for the CDR3: TGTGCCAGCAGTTGGACTATCTTTGGCACAGATACGCAGTATTTT.

A single count supports this clonotype. This CDR3 is missing its conserved last phenylalanine or tryptophan, likely due to a read error. The chain joins TRBV13 to TRBJ2-3, with TRBD1 matching 8 bases. The CDR3 consists of 16 residues. Germline V lookup: CDR1 PRHDT, CDR2 FYEKMQ (reference sequence). The V and J ends lost 2 bases and 0 bases, in that order; junction bases with no gene match: 4. This chain's CDR3 is CASSLSQGASTDTQYL. CDR3 in DNA: TGTGCCAGCAGCTTAAGCCAGGGGGCGAGCACAGATACGCAGTATTTA.

This clonotype was counted only a few times. V is TRBV7-9 and J is TRBJ2-7; D not resolved. The CDR3 consists of 14 residues. Germline CDR1 is SEHNR and CDR2 is FQNEAQ (reference sequence). The V end was cut by 2 bases, the J end by 3 bases, with 11 bases between. The CDR3 nucleotides read TGTGCCAGCAGCTTAACCGCCCATCTCTACGAGCAGTACTTC. It codes for CASSLTAHLYEQYF.

About this clonotype itself: The junction and the germline gene differ at one end; a read error may be behind it. This chain uses TRBV5-4 with TRBJ2-2; perhaps TRBD1 as D (6 bases). The CDR3 loop spans 15 amino acids. In germline, CDR1 is SGHNT, CDR2 YYREEE (reference sequence). CDR3 in DNA: TGTGCCAGCAGCTTGGGAACAGGGAACACCGGGGAGCTGGTTTTT. Residues: CASSLGTGNTGELVF.

The rearrangement joins TRBV5-8 to TRBJ1-1; TRBD1 is a possible D gene (6 bases). The CDR3 runs to 15 residues. V was clipped by 5 bases and J by 4 bases, with 18 bases between them. Germline V gene lookup returns CDR1 SGHTS and CDR2 YDEGEE. CDR3 DNA: TGTGCCAGCAGTCCAGGGGCAGGGGCGTTCACTGAAGCTTTCTTT. Translation: CASSPGAGAFTEAFF.

Only one count was recorded for this clonotype. It may be a read error: a sequence one base away is much more abundant. This chain uses TRBV7-2 with TRBJ2-5, with 10 bases lining up with TRBD1. Germline values: CDR1 SGHTA, CDR2 FQGNSA. The CDR3 extends over 16 amino acids. The CDR3 DNA sequence: TGTGCCAGCAGCATCCGGGACAGGGGATGGCAAGAGGCCCAGTACTTC. Translating it yields CASSIRDRGWQEAQYF.

The V and J genes are TRBV27 and TRBJ2-1, with 9 positions matching TRBD1. V shed 0 bases, J shed 8 bases, and the junction held 5 bases outside the gene matches. The CDR3 has 15 residues. The V gene's germline CDR1 is MNHEY and CDR2 SMNVEV (reference sequence). The CDR3 DNA reads as TGTGCCAGCAGTTTATCCCGGACAGGGGTCGATGAGCAGTTCTTC. This encodes CASSLSRTGVDEQFF.

This clonotype occurred many times. V and J are TRBV3-1 and TRBJ2-7; a weak D match, TRBD2 (5 bases). The CDR3 extends over 14 amino acids. V was pared by 6 bases and J by 2 bases, with 14 bases between. Germline CDR1 is LGHDT and CDR2 is YNNKEL (reference sequence). As DNA, the CDR3 is TGTGCCAGCAGTCGCAGGACGAGGGCCTACGAGCAGTACTTC. Its translation: CASSRRTRAYEQYF.

Only a few counts were recorded for this clonotype. This rearrangement joins TRBV6-1 to TRBJ2-3, with 9 positions matching TRBD2. V lost 3 bases and J lost 3; bases outside the gene matches: 13. The germline V gene encodes CDR1 MNHNS and CDR2 SASEGT. This CDR3 region has 18 residues. This CDR3 is CASSDYFMRGGRTDTQYF. CDR3 DNA: TGTGCCAGCAGTGACTACTTCATGCGGGGGGGCAGGACAGATACGCAGTATTTT.

This clonotype was seen more than once but under ten times. The V and J genes are TRBV20-1 and TRBJ2-1, with 9 bases lining up with TRBD1. This CDR3 spans 15 amino acids. Germline V gene lookup returns CDR1 DFQATT and CDR2 SNEGSKA (reference sequence). The J segment lost 4 bases and the V segment lost 2 bases, leaving 6 bases of the junction unmatched. The CDR3 nucleotides read TGCAGTGCTAGATACCGGGACAGGGCATACAATGAGCAGTTCTTC. Protein: CSARYRDRAYNEQFF.

The table lists this clonotype with a few counts. The chain links TRBV6-2 or TRBV6-3 to TRBJ2-6; D possibly corresponds to TRBD2 (5 bases). The CDR3 is made up of 15 amino acids. V gave up 6 bases and J gave up 2 bases, with 11 bases separating them. CDR1 and CDR2 (germline): MNHEY, SVGEGT. The CDR3 protein is CASRPRRAGANVLTF. In nucleotides, the CDR3 is TGTGCCAGCAGGCCCCGGCGGGCTGGGGCCAACGTCCTGACTTTC.